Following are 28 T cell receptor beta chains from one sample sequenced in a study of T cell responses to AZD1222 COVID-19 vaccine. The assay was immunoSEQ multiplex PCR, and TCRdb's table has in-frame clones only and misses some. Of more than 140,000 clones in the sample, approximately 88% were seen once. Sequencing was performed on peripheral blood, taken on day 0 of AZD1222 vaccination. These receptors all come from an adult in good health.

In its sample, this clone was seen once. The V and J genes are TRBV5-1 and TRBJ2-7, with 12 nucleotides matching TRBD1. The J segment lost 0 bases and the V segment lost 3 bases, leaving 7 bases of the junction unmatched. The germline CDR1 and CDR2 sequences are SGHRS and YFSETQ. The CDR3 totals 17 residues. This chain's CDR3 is CASSSGQGARSSYEQYF. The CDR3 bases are TGCGCCAGCAGCTCGGGACAGGGGGCGAGGAGCTCCTACGAGCAGTACTTC.

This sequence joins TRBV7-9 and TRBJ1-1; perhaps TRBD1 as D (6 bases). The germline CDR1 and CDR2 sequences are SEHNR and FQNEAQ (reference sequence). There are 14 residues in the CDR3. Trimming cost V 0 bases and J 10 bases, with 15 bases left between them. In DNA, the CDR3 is TGTGCCAGCAGCTTAGCGCAGGGAGAAGGGGGAGCTTTCTTT. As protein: CASSLAQGEGGAFF.

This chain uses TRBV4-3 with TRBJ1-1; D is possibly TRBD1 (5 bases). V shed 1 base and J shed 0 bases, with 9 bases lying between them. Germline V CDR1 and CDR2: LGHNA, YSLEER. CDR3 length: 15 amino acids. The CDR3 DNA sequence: TGCGCCAGCAGCCAAGCTAGGGGAGTGAACACTGAAGCTTTCTTT. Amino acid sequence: CASSQARGVNTEAFF.

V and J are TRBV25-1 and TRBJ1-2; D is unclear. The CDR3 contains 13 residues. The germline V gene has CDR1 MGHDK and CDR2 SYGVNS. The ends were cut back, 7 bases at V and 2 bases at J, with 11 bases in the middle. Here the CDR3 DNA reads TGTGCCAGCACCTCTGGCCCCAACTATGGCTACACCTTC. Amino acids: CASTSGPNYGYTF.

This CDR3 reads CASSSIQRSSYNSPLHF. The CDR3 DNA follows: TGTGCCAGCAGCTCTATTCAAAGGAGCTCCTATAATTCACCCCTCCACTTT. This sequence joins TRBV5-6 and TRBJ1-6; no clear D gene. CDR3 length: 17 residues. Germline V lookup: CDR1 SGHDT, CDR2 YYEEEE. Trimming removed 3 bases from V and 0 bases from J, with 13 bases in between. The variable domain in full, completed from reference TRBV5-6 and TRBJ1-6, reads DAGVTQSPTHLIKTRGQQVTLRCSPKSGHDTVSWYQQALGQGPQFIFQYYEEEERQRGNFPDRFSGHQFPNYSSELNVNALLLGDSALYLCASSSIQRSSYNSPLHFGNGTRLTVT.

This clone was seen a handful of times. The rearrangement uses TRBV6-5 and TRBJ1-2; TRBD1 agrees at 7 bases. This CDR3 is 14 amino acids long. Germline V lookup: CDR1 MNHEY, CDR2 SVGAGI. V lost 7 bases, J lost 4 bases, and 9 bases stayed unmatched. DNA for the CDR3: TGTGCCAGCACGACCTTGACAGGGAGCTATGGCTACACCTTC. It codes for CASTTLTGSYGYTF.

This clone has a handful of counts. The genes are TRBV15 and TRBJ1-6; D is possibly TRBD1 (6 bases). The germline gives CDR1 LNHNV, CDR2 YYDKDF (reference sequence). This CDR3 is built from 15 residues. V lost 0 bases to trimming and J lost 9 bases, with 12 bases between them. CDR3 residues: CATSRDRGAASPLHF. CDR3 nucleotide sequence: TGTGCCACCAGCAGAGACAGGGGAGCCGCTTCACCCCTCCACTTT.

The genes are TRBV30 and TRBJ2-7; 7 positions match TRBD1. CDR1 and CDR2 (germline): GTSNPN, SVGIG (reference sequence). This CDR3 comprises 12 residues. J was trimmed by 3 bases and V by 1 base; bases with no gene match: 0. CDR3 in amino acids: CAWSGQGYEQYF. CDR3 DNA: TGTGCCTGGAGTGGACAGGGCTACGAGCAGTACTTC.

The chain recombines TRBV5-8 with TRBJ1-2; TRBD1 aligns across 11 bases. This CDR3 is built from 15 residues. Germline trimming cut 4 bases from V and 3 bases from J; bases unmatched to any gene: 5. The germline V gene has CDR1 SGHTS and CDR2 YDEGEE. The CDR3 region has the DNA TGTGCCAGCAGCACCTGGACAGGGGGCGACTATGGCTACACCTTC. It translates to CASSTWTGGDYGYTF.

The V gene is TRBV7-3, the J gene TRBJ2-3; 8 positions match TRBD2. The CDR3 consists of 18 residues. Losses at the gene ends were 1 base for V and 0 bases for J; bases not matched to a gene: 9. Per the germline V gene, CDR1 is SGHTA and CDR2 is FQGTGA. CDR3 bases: TGTGCCAGCAGCTTAAAGGGAGGGCTAGCGGGCAGCACAGATACGCAGTATTTT. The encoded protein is CASSLKGGLAGSTDTQYF.

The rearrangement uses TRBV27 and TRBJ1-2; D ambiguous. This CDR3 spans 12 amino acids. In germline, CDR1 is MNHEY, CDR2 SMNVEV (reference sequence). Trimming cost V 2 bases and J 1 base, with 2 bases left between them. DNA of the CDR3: TGTGCCAGCAGTTTAGATAACTATGGCTACACCTTC. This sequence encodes CASSLDNYGYTF.

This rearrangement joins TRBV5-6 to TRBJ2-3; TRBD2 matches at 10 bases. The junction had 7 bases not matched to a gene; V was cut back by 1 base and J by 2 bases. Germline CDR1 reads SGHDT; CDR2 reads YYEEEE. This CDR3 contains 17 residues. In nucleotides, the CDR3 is TGTGCCAGCAGCTTGTATCGGACTAGCGGATACACAGATACGCAGTATTTT. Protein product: CASSLYRTSGYTDTQYF.

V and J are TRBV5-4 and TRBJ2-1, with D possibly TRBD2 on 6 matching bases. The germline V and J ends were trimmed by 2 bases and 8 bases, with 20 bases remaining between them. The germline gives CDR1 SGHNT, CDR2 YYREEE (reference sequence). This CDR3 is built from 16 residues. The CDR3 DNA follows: TGTGCCAGCAGCTTTCAAGCGGGTAGGCGCTTGGATGAGCAGTTCTTC. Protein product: CASSFQAGRRLDEQFF.

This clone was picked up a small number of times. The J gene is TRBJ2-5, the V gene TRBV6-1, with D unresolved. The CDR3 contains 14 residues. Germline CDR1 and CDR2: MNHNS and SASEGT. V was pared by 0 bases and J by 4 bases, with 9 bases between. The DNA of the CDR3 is TGTGCCAGCAGTGAAGCGCCCGACTTAGAGACCCAGTACTTC. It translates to CASSEAPDLETQYF.

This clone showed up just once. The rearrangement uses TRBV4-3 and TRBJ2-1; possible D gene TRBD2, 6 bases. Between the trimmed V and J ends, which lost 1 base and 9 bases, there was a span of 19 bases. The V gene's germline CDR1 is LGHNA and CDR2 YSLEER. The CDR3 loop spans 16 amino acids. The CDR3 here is CASSQGSQGRGSEQFF. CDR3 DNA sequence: TGCGCCAGCAGCCAAGGGAGTCAGGGCCGGGGGAGTGAGCAGTTCTTC.

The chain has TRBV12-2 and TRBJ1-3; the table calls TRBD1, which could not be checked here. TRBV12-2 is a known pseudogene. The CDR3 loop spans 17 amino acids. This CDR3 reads CASRPLKDRGRGNTIYF. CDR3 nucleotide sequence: TGTGCAAGTCGCCCACTTAAGGACAGGGGGCGCGGAAACACCATATATTTT.

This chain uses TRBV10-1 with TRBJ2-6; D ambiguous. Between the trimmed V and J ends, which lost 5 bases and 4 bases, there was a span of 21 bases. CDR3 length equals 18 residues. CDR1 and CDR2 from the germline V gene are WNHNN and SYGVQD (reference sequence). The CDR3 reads CASSTKKAPKEGANVLTF. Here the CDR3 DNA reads TGCGCCAGCAGTACCAAAAAAGCGCCTAAAGAGGGGGCCAACGTCCTGACTTTC.

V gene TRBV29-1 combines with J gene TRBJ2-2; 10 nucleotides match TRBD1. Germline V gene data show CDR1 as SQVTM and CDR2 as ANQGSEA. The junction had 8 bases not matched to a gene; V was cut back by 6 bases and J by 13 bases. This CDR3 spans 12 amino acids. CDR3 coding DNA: TGCAGCGTGGGCAATGACAGGGGGCCGCTGTTTTTT. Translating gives CSVGNDRGPLFF.

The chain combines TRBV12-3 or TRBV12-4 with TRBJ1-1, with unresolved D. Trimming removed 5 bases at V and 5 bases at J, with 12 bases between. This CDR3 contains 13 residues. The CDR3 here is CASSVAGSTEAFF. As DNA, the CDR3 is TGTGCCAGCAGTGTCGCGGGGAGTACTGAAGCTTTCTTT.

The CDR3 sequence: CASRQSLYGYTF. The CDR3 DNA sequence: TGTGCCAGCAGACAGAGCTTATATGGCTACACCTTC. The chain combines TRBV7-2 with TRBJ1-2, with D hard to call. The CDR3 length is 12 residues. Per the germline V gene, CDR1 is SGHTA and CDR2 is FQGNSA. The V and J ends lost 6 bases and 5 bases respectively, with 10 bases between them.

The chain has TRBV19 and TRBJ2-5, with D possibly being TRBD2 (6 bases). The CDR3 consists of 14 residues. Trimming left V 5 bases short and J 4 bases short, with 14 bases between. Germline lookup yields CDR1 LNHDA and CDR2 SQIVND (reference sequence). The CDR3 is CASSDSGNRETQYF. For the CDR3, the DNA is TGTGCCAGTAGTGATAGCGGTAACAGAGAGACCCAGTACTTC.

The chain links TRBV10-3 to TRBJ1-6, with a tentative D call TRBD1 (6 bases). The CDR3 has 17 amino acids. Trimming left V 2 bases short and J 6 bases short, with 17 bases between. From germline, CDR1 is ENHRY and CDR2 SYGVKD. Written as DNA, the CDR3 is TGTGCCATCAGTGAGACCCTACAGGGCCCAATTAATTCACCCCTCCACTTT. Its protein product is CAISETLQGPINSPLHF.

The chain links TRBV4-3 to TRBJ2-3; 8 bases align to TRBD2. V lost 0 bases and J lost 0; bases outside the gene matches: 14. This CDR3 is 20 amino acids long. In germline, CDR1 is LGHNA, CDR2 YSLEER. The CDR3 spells CASSQDSILGASGSTDTQYF. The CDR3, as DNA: TGCGCCAGCAGCCAAGACAGTATCTTAGGGGCTAGCGGGAGCACAGATACGCAGTATTTT.

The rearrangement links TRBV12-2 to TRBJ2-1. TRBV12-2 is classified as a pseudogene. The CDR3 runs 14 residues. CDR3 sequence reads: CASRTTDLYNEQFF. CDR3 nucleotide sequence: TGTGCAAGTCGCACTACGGACCTTTACAATGAGCAGTTCTTC.

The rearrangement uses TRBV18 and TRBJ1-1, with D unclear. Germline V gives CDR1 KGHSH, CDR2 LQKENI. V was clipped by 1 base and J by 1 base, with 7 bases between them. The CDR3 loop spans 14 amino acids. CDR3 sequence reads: CASSPLYANTEAFF. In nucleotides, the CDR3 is TGTGCCAGCTCACCACTGTACGCGAACACTGAAGCTTTCTTT.

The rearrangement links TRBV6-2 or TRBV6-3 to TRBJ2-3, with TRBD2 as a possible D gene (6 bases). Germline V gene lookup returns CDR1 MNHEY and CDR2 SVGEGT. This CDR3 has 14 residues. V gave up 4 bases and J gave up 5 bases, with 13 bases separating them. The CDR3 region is CASSSSGLRDTQYF. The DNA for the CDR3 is TGTGCCAGCAGTTCCTCGGGACTTCGAGATACGCAGTATTTT.

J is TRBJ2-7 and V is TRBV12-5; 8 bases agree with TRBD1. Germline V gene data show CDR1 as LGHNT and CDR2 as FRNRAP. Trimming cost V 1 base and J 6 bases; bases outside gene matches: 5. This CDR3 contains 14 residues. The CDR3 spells CASGLGTGQVEQYF. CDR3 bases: TGTGCTAGTGGTTTGGGGACAGGGCAGGTCGAGCAGTACTTC.

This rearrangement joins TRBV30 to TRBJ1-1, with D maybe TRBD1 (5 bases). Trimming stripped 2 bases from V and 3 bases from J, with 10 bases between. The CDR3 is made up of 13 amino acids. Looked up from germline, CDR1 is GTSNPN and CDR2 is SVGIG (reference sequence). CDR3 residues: CAWSRQQDTEAFF. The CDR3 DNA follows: TGTGCCTGGAGTCGACAGCAGGACACTGAAGCTTTCTTT.